One T cell receptor beta chain is described in this entry. Its cognate antigen is unknown. Researchers ran the PCR with 60 Vbeta and 13 Jbeta primers. Measured with immunoSEQ multiplex PCR; TCRdb has only the in-frame clones, and not every one. The table shows about 150,000 clones, with around three quarters occurring only once. The CDR3 covers 14 residues. Germline trimming cut 8 bases from V and 11 bases from J; bases unmatched to any gene: 17. CDR1 is SEHNR and CDR2 is FQNEAQ in the germline V gene (reference sequence). This record comes from a study of cytomegalovirus exposure and HLA in healthy donors. Study-wide results and caveats: Sequencing depth across donors, presence/absence analyses assumed, was roughly uniform. Later analysis associated a missense DCLRE1C variant with TCR beta V- and J-gene trimming.

The sequencing input was PBMCs. The rearrangement uses TRBV7-9 and TRBJ2-5, with 7 bases aligning to TRBD2. This clonotype was obtained from a man aged 35 to 55 in good health and CMV-seropositive. The CDR3 DNA reads as TGTGCCAGCCCAAGAGTGCGGGAGTCCGGAGAGCAGTACTTC. This encodes CASPRVRESGEQYF. Looking up the rest from reference TRBV7-9 and TRBJ2-5 gives the full variable domain: DTGVSQNPRHKITKRGQNVTFRCDPISEHNRLYWYRQTLGQGPEFLTYFQNEAQLEKSRLLSDRFSAERPKGSFSTLEIQRTEQGDSAMYLCASPRVRESGEQYFGPGTRLLVL.